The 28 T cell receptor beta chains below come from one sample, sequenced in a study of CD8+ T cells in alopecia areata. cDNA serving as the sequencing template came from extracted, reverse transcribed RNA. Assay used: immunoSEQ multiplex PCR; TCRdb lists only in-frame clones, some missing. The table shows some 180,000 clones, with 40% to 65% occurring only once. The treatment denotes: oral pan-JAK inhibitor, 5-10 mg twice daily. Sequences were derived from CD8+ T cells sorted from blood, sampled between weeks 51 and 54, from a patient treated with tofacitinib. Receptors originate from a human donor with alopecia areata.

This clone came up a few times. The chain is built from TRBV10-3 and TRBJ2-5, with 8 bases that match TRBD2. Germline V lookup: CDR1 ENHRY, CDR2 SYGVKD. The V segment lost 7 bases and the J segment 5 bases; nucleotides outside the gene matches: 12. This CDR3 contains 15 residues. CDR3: CAITGRAGARETQYF. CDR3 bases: TGTGCCATCACTGGACGAGCGGGGGCCAGGGAGACCCAGTACTTC.

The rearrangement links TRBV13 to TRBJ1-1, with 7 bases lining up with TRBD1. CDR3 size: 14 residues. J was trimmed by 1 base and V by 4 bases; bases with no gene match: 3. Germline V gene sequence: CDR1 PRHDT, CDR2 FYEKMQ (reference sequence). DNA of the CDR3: TGTGCCAGCAGCTCCGGGACAGAGAACACTGAAGCTTTCTTT. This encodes CASSSGTENTEAFF.

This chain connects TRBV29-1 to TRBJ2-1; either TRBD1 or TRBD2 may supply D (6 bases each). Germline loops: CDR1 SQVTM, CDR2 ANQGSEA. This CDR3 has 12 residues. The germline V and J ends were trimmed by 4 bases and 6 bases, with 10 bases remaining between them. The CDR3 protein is CSVVPGANEQFF. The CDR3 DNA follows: TGCAGCGTTGTGCCGGGGGCCAATGAGCAGTTCTTC.

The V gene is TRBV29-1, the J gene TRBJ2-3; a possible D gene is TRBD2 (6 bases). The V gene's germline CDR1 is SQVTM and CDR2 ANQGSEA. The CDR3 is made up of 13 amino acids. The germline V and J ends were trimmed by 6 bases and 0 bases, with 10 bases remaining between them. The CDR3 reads CSVTGVSTDTQYF. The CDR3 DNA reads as TGCAGCGTGACGGGGGTAAGCACAGATACGCAGTATTTT.

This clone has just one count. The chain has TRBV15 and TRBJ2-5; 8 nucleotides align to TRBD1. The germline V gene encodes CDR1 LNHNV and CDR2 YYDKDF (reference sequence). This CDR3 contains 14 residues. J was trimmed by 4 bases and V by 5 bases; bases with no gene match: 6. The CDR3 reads CATSYQGAAETQYF. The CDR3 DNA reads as TGTGCCACCAGCTATCAGGGGGCGGCAGAGACCCAGTACTTC.

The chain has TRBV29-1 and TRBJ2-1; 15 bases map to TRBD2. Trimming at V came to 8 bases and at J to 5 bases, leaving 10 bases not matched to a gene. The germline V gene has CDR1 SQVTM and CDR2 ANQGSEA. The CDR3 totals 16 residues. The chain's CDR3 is CSCRGLAGGPDNEQFF. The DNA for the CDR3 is TGCAGCTGTAGAGGACTAGCGGGGGGGCCAGACAATGAGCAGTTCTTC.

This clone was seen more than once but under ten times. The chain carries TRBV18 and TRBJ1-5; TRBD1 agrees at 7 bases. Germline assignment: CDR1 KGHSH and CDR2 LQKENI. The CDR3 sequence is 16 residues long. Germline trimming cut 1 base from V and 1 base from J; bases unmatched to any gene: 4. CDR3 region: CASSPLPGGSNQPQHF. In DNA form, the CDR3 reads TGTGCCAGCTCACCACTGCCAGGGGGGAGCAATCAGCCCCAGCATTTT.

CDR3 in amino acids: CASSLAIRGLRTEAFF. In DNA form, the CDR3 reads TGCGCCAGCAGCTTGGCAATTCGGGGTTTAAGGACTGAAGCTTTCTTT. J is TRBJ1-1 and V is TRBV5-1, with D unresolved. The CDR3 sequence is 16 residues long. V shed 0 bases and J shed 5 bases, with 17 bases lying between them. Germline V gene sequence: CDR1 SGHRS, CDR2 YFSETQ.

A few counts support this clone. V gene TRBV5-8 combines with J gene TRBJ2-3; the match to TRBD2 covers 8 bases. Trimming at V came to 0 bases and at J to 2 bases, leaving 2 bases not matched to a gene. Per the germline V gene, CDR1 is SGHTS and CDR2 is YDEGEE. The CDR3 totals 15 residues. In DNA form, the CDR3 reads TGTGCCAGCAGCTTGGAACTAGCGGACACAGATACGCAGTATTTT. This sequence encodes CASSLELADTDTQYF. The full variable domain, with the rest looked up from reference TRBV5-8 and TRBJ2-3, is EAGVTQSPTHLIKTRGQQATLRCSPISGHTSVYWYQQALGLGLQFLLWYDEGEERNRGNFPPRFSGRQFPNYSSELNVNALELEDSALYLCASSLELADTDTQYFGPGTRLTVL.

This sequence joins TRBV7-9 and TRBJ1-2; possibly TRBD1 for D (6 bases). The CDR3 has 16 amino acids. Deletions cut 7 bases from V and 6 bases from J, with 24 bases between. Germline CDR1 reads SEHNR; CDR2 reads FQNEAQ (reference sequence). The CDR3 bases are TGTGCCAGCACCCACCGAAAGGGGGAAAGTAGAGATGGCTACACCTTC. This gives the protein CASTHRKGESRDGYTF. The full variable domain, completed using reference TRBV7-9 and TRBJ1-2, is DTGVSQNPRHKITKRGQNVTFRCDPISEHNRLYWYRQTLGQGPEFLTYFQNEAQLEKSRLLSDRFSAERPKGSFSTLEIQRTEQGDSAMYLCASTHRKGESRDGYTFGSGTRLTVV.

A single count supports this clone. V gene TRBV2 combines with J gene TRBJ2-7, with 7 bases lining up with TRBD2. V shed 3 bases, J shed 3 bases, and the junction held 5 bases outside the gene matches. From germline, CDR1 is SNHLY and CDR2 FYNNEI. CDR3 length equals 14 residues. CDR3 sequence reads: CASSETSQNYEQYF. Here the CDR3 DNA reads TGTGCCAGCAGTGAGACTAGCCAAAACTACGAGCAGTACTTC. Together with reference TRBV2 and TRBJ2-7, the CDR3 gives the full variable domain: EPEVTQTPSHQVTQMGQEVILRCVPISNHLYFYWYRQILGQKVEFLVSFYNNEISEKSEIFDDQFSVERPDGSNFTLKIRSTKLEDSAMYFCASSETSQNYEQYFGPGTRLTVT.

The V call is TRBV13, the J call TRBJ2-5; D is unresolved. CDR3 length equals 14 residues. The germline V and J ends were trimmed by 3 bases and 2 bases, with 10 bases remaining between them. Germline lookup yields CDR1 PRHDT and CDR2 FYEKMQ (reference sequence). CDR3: CASSFSLNQETQYF. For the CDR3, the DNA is TGTGCCAGCAGCTTCTCCCTAAATCAAGAGACCCAGTACTTC.

The CDR3 nucleotides read TGTGCCAGCCGTATGGGACCCATGGGAGCTTTCTTT. Its translation is CASRMGPMGAFF. The gene calls are TRBV2 and TRBJ1-1; D perhaps matches TRBD1 (5 bases). Germline V gene data show CDR1 as SNHLY and CDR2 as FYNNEI. Trimming took 8 bases from V and 10 from J, leaving 17 bases between them. This CDR3 region has 12 residues.

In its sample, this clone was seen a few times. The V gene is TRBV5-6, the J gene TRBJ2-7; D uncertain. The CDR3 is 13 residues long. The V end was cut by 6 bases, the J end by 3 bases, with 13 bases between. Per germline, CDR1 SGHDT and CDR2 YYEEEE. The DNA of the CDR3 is TGTGCCAGCACCAATCCGGAGAACTACGAGCAGTACTTC. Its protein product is CASTNPENYEQYF.

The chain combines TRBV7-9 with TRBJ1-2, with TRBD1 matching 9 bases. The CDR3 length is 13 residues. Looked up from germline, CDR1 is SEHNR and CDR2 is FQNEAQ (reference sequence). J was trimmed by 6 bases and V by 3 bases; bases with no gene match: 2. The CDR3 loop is CASSFGQGHGYTF. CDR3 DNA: TGTGCCAGCAGCTTTGGACAGGGGCATGGCTACACCTTC.

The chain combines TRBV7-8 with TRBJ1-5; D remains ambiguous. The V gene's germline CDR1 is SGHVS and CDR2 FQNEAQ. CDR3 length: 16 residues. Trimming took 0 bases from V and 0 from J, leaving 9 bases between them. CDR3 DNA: TGTGCCAGCAGCTTAGCGAGTGGGTATAGCAATCAGCCCCAGCATTTT. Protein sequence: CASSLASGYSNQPQHF.

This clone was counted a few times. This CDR3 is CSVLGLGEQYF. The CDR3 coding sequence is TGCAGCGTTCTGGGTCTGGGCGAGCAGTACTTC. The V and J genes are TRBV29-1 and TRBJ2-5; D is uncertain. The J call is doubtful: the DNA matches TRBJ2-7 better. Germline lookup yields CDR1 SQVTM and CDR2 ANQGSEA. The CDR3 has 11 residues.

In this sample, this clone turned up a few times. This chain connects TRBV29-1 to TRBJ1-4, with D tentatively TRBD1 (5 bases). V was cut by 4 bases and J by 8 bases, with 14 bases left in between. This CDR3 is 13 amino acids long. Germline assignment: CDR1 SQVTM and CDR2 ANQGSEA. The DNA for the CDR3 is TGCAGCGTTGGAGCGGGGCTGAACGAAAAACTGTTTTTT. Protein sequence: CSVGAGLNEKLFF.

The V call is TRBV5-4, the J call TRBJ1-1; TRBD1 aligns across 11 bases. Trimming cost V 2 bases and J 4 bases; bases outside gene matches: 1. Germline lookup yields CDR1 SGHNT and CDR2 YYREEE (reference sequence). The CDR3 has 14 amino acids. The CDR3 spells CASSFGTGGTEAFF. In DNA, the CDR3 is TGTGCCAGCAGCTTCGGGACAGGGGGCACTGAAGCTTTCTTT.

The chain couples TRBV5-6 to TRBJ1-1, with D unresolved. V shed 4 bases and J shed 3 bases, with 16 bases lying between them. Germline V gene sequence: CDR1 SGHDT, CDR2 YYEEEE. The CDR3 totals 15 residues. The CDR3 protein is CASSPWASAYTEAFF. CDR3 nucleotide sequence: TGTGCCAGCAGCCCCTGGGCCAGTGCCTACACTGAAGCTTTCTTT.

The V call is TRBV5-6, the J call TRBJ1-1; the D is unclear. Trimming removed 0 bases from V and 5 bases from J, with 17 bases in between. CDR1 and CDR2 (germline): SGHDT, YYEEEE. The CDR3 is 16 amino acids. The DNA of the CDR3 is TGTGCCAGCAGCTTGGCCGTCGGGGTAGGTTGGACTGAAGCTTTCTTT. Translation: CASSLAVGVGWTEAFF.

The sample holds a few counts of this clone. The CDR3 loop reads CASTASSVWDTQYF. DNA for the CDR3: TGTGCCAGCACCGCTTCATCCGTTTGGGATACGCAGTATTTT. The chain links TRBV5-6 to TRBJ2-3; D gene ambiguous. Deletions cut 6 bases from V and 6 bases from J, with 17 bases between. Germline V gives CDR1 SGHDT, CDR2 YYEEEE. This CDR3 spans 14 amino acids.

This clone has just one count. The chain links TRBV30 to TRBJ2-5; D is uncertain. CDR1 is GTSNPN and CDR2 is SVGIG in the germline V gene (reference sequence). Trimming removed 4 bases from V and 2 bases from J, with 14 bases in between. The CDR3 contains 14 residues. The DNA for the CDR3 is TGTGCCTGGAACCGGGCCAGCGCTCAAGAGACCCAGTACTTC. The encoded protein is CAWNRASAQETQYF.

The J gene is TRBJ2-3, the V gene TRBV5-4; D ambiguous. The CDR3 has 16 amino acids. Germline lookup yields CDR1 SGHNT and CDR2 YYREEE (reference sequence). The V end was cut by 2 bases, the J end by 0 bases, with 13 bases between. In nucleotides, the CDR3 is TGTGCCAGCAGCTTTCGGGCTCGTCTAAGCACAGATACGCAGTATTTT. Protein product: CASSFRARLSTDTQYF.

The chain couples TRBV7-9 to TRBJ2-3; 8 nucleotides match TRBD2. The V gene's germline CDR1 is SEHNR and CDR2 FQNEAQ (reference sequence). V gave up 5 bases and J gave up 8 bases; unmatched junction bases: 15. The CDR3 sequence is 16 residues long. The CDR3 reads CASSGPRGGDFGTQYF. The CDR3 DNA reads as TGTGCCAGCAGCGGACCCCGGGGGGGAGATTTCGGTACGCAGTATTTT.

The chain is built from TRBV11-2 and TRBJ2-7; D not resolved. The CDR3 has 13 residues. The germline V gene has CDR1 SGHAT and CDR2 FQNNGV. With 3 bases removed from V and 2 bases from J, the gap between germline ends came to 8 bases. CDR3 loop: CASSFGPTYEQYF. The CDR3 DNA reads TGTGCCAGCAGCTTTGGGCCTACCTACGAGCAGTACTTC.

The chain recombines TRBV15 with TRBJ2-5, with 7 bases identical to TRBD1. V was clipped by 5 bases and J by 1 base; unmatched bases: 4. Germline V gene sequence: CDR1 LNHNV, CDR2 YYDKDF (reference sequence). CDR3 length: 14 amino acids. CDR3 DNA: TGTGCCACCAGCTCCCGGGACAGCCAAGAGACCCAGTACTTC. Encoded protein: CATSSRDSQETQYF.

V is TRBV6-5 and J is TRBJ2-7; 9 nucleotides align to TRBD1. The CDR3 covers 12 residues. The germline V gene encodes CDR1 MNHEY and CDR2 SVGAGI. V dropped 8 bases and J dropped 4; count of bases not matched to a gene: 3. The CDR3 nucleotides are TGTGCCAGCGGAGACAGGGGGTACGAGCAGTACTTC. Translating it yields CASGDRGYEQYF.